The clone carrying this TCR beta chain was recorded many times. These data are taken from a study of regulatory T cells in long-lasting Graves disease. As for time point: persistent/refractory GD, antithyroid drugs over 5 years with positive TRAb. PBMC RNA was the source of the TCR library. The patients included were those that came from an endocrinology department in Xi'an, China. The germline V gene has CDR1 SNHLY and CDR2 FYNNEI. Trimming pared 2 bases from V and 5 bases from J, leaving 9 bases between. The CDR3 spans 14 residues. Relying on iRepertoire HTBI primers and Arm-PCR of CDR3 regions, the team built TCR beta libraries. MiXCR was run by TCRdb on the multiplex PCR reads, yielding one entry per CDR3 protein. The sample lists almost 350,000 distinct CDR3 sequences; around a fifth were seen once.

The sequenced sample was peripheral blood mononuclear cells (PBMCs), obtained when the disease was refractory, from a patient treated with antithyroid drugs. The chain is built from TRBV2 and TRBJ2-2; no firm D call. The source of this sequence is a female donor with Graves disease. The CDR3 sequence is CASSEWYSTGELFF. CDR3 DNA: TGTGCCAGCAGTGAATGGTATAGTACCGGGGAGCTGTTTTTT.